This T cell receptor beta chain was identified in a study of response to subunit inactivated influenza vaccine. This clonotype was counted a few times. Its antigen is unidentified. From the RT-PCR reads, TCRdb called clonotypes with MiXCR, one entry per CDR3 protein. Among hundreds of thousands of distinct CDR3 sequences listed, around a sixth were seen once. Study-level points and caveats: After each seasonal influenza vaccination, few new T cells are recruited, the authors suggested.

This CDR3 contains 13 residues. The germline V gene encodes CDR1 MNHNY and CDR2 SVGAGI (reference sequence). Between the trimmed V and J ends, which lost 4 bases and 6 bases, there was a span of 10 bases. The J gene is TRBJ1-5, the V gene TRBV6-6, with D perhaps matching TRBD1 (6 bases). The sequencing here drew on PBMCs from blood, taken about 11 days after vaccination. This sequence originates from a man in his fifties who received an inactivated influenza vaccine. The CDR3 spells CASSSGVGQPQHF. CDR3 DNA sequence: TGTGCCAGCAGTTCAGGGGTTGGTCAGCCCCAGCATTTT.